This paragraph reports one TCR beta chain. Its antigen is not known. This sample is drawn from a study of cytomegalovirus exposure and HLA in healthy donors. As for the study in general: A subsequent analysis reported that the roughly 120 validation repertoires were produced on the same platform that had also been used for the approximately 710 first-cohort repertoires. Overall study findings and caveats: The tendency of first-cohort TCR clusters to co-occur in the roughly 120 validation repertoires was the finding of a later analysis. Cytomegalovirus-associated TCR beta chains were listed, numbering 150 to 200.

V shed 4 bases and J shed 4 bases, with 13 bases lying between them. This CDR3 is 15 amino acids long. Per the germline V gene, CDR1 is SGHAT and CDR2 is FQNNGV. Method: immunoSEQ multiplex PCR; TCRdb's copy keeps in-frame clones and lacks some. Among about 240,000 clones listed, 75% to 90% were seen once. The genes are TRBV11-2 and TRBJ2-2; no clear D gene. The TCR originated in a woman aged 25 to 39 in good health and CMV-seropositive. The sequenced material came from PBMCs. In nucleotides, the CDR3 is TGTGCCAGCAGCTCTAAGTGGCGGCCCACCGGGGAGCTGTTTTTT. This translates into CASSSKWRPTGELFF.